The TCR beta chain under discussion was sequenced for a study of T cell repertoires in cytomegalovirus infection. Study summary: Both CMV infection and a matching HLA type were indicated by public TCR beta signatures.

A remark on this clonotype: Its specificity is unknown. A clone one base away is much larger, so this may be a read error.

In TCRdb, the reads were re-called with MiXCR into one record per CDR3 protein. The sample lists 650,000 to 900,000 distinct CDR3 sequences; roughly 29% were seen once. Study-wide findings and caveats: There were carriers of CMV plus the relevant HLA, and cumulative public TCR beta family frequency identified them. The ex vivo response was dominated by HLA-C-restricted CMV-specific TCR beta clonotypes.

The source is a human donor in good health (CMV status not recorded). Some clones in this sample may be carry-over from other donors' samples. The input for sequencing was cultured CD8+ T cells from PBMCs, taken from culture after CMV antigen stimulation.

The CDR3 DNA is TGTGCCAGCAGCTTATGGGCCGGGGAGCTGTTTTTT. This codes for CASSLWAGELFF. The chain combines TRBV27 with TRBJ2-2; D not resolved. Germline V gene sequence: CDR1 MNHEY, CDR2 SMNVEV (reference sequence). The CDR3 has 12 residues.